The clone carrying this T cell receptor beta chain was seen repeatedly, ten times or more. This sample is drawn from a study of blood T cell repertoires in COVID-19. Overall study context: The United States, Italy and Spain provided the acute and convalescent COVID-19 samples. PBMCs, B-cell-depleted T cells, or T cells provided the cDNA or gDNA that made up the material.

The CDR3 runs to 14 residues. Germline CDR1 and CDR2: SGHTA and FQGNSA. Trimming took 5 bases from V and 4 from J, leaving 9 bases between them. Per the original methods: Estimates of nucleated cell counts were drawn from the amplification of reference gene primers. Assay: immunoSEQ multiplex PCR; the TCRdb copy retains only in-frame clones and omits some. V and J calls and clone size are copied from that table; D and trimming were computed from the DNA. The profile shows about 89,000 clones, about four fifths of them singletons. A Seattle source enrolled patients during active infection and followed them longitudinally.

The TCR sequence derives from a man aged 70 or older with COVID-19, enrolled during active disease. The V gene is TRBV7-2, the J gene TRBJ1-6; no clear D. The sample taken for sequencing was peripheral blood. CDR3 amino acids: CASSPGPYNSPLHF. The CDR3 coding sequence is TGTGCCAGCAGCCCTGGCCCGTATAATTCACCCCTCCACTTT.